This T cell receptor (beta chain) was sequenced during a study of blood T cell repertoires in COVID-19. About the study: Samples came from the United States, Italy and Spain, spanning acute and convalescent COVID-19. The analysed material was cDNA or gDNA that came from T cells, B-cell-depleted T cells, or PBMCs.

Source study methods: Reference gene primer amplification gave nucleated cell count estimates. This table comes from immunoSEQ multiplex PCR, and its TCRdb copy is limited to in-frame clones, with some not included. V and J calls plus clone size are reproduced from that table; the DNA served to infer D and trimming. The table has fewer than 50,000 clones, 65% to 85% seen once. V gave up 8 bases and J gave up 4 bases, with 14 bases separating them. In germline, CDR1 is SGHNT, CDR2 YENEEA. The CDR3 is made up of 13 amino acids. The sequenced sample was peripheral blood. The J gene is TRBJ1-1, the V gene TRBV11-3, with D possibly TRBD1 on 6 matching bases. This TCR was recovered from a man between 40 and 49 years old with active or convalescent COVID-19. DNA of the CDR3: TGTGCCAGCCTAATGACAGGAGGCACTGAAGCTTTCTTT. This translates into CASLMTGGTEAFF.